The clone carrying this T cell receptor beta chain was recorded at least ten times. Its antigen is still unknown. Via MiXCR, TCRdb re-called the RACE reads, giving one row per CDR3 protein. The sample has approximately 340,000 distinct CDR3 sequences, around 7% seen once. This sample was taken from a study of human T cells and chemical hapten exposure. Study details: Across the whole study, which lasted roughly 24 weeks, patients were given diphenylcyclopropenone on the scalp once a week.

The trim removed 0 bases at V and 8 bases at J, leaving 8 bases unmatched. The CDR3 runs 16 residues. Per the germline V gene, CDR1 is SGHRS and CDR2 is YFSETQ. Findings of the study overall: Alopecia affected the donors, so their immune response may differ from healthy people's.

Time point given: patch test 1, 2 weeks after DPC sensitization. As to treatment: therapeutic diphenylcyclopropenone sensitization with weekly scalp DPC. Phlebotomy was performed prior to application of every patch test. The sample consisted of whole blood, taken in connection with sensitization to the hapten diphenylcyclopropenone (DPC). This clonotype was obtained from a woman aged 18-29 years with alopecia areata. Some clones in this sample may be carry-over from other donors' samples. The chain has TRBV5-1 and TRBJ1-3, with 10 positions matching TRBD1. The CDR3 reads CASSLAGTGAVDTIYF. Here the CDR3 DNA reads TGCGCCAGCAGCTTGGCCGGGACAGGGGCCGTCGACACCATATATTTT.